The 20 T cell receptor beta chains presented below share a single source sample, sequenced in a study of T-cell memory formation after mild COVID-19. Via MiXCR, TCRdb re-called the 5' RACE reads, giving one row per CDR3 protein. Counted here are a few hundred thousand distinct CDR3 sequences, 27% occurring once; the ten biggest clones make up about an eighth. Sequencing input: PBMCs or a T cell subset sorted from them (not recorded which). These TCRs come from an adult woman who had mild COVID-19 (a few samples of this study predate the infection). Cell type and time point are not known.

The V call is TRBV5-5, the J call TRBJ1-2, with TRBD1 as a possible D gene (5 bases). CDR1 SGHKS and CDR2 YYEKEE come from the germline V gene (reference sequence). This CDR3 contains 15 residues. Trimming pared 0 bases from V and 5 bases from J, leaving 14 bases between. This CDR3 reads CASSLAGRDPYGYTF. CDR3 bases: TGTGCCAGCAGCTTGGCCGGCAGGGACCCTTATGGCTACACCTTC.

J is TRBJ1-2 and V is TRBV6-2 or TRBV6-3; D remains unclear. The germline V gene has CDR1 MNHEY and CDR2 SVGEGT. The V end lost 2 bases, the J end lost 7 bases, and 14 bases lay between the germline ends. The length of the CDR3 is 14 residues. CDR3 bases: TGTGCCAGCAGTTACAACCCGCTGGGAGTTGGCTACACCTTC. Its protein product is CASSYNPLGVGYTF.

The J gene is TRBJ2-7, the V gene TRBV7-6, with 8 bases aligning to TRBD2. Trimming took 4 bases from V and 3 from J; bases not matched to a gene: 14. The CDR3 consists of 17 residues. Germline CDR1 reads SGHVS; CDR2 reads FNYEAQ. This CDR3 reads CASSSSPAGGRLYEQYF. The CDR3 DNA is TGTGCCAGCAGCTCCTCCCCCGCGGGGGGCAGACTCTACGAGCAGTACTTC. Complete variable domain (other parts from reference TRBV7-6 and TRBJ2-7): GAGVSQSPRYKVTKRGQDVALRCDPISGHVSLYWYRQALGQGPEFLTYFNYEAQQDKSGLPNDRFSAERPEGSISTLTIQRTEQRDSAMYRCASSSSPAGGRLYEQYFGPGTRLTVT.

The chain combines TRBV12-3 or TRBV12-4 with TRBJ1-1; D is uncertain. Trimming stripped 3 bases from V and 9 bases from J, with 11 bases between. This CDR3 region has 12 residues. The CDR3 nucleotides read TGTGCCAGCAGTTTCATGCAGATCAAAGCTTTCTTT. The encoded protein is CASSFMQIKAFF.

This clonotype has a single count. The chain combines TRBV28 with TRBJ2-7; no reliable D call. The V gene lost 5 bases and the J gene lost 4 bases, with 9 bases spanning the gap. There are 12 residues in the CDR3. Germline CDR1 MDHEN, CDR2 SYDVKM. For the CDR3, the DNA is TGTGCCAGCAGTCGAGACGGTTACGAGCAGTACTTC. It yields the protein CASSRDGYEQYF.

This clonotype has a handful of counts. The chain is built from TRBV28 and TRBJ1-1; 8 positions agree with TRBD1. The V gene's germline CDR1 is MDHEN and CDR2 SYDVKM. With 3 bases clipped from V and 11 bases from J, the junction kept 5 bases outside the gene matches. This CDR3 contains 12 residues. The CDR3 DNA is TGTGCCAGCAGTTTTTTAGGACAGGGTGCTTTCTTT. This gives the protein CASSFLGQGAFF.

In its sample, this clonotype was seen a few times. The chain is built from TRBV29-1 and TRBJ2-1; no definite D call. The CDR3 consists of 11 residues. V was clipped by 3 bases and J by 4 bases, with 4 bases between them. CDR1 is SQVTM, CDR2 ANQGSEA, per germline. In nucleotides, the CDR3 is TGCAGCGTTGATACATACAATGAGCAGTTCTTC. Protein product: CSVDTYNEQFF.

This clonotype was seen a handful of times. The gene calls are TRBV6-1 and TRBJ2-7; 9 bases align to TRBD1. This CDR3 has 17 residues. CDR1 and CDR2 from the germline V gene are MNHNS and SASEGT. V shed 6 bases and J 2 bases; nucleotides not matched to a gene: 14. Written as DNA, the CDR3 is TGTGCCAGCAGGCGGATTACAGGGGGCGGAATGGCCTACGAGCAGTACTTC. Translation gives CASRRITGGGMAYEQYF.

This chain joins TRBV7-9 and TRBJ2-3; possible D gene TRBD1, 6 bases. The CDR3 runs to 20 residues. V shed 4 bases and J shed 4 bases, with 30 bases lying between them. Germline-derived CDR1 and CDR2 are SEHNR and FQNEAQ (reference sequence). CDR3 coding DNA: TGTGCCAGCAGCTCCCCTTGGCTCGTGGGGGCCCGGGAAACGCCAGATACGCAGTATTTT. It encodes CASSSPWLVGARETPDTQYF.

The chain carries TRBV4-1 and TRBJ2-7; 13 bases are a match to TRBD2. The V gene's germline CDR1 is MGHRA and CDR2 YSYEKL. This CDR3 is built from 15 residues. V lost 1 base to trimming and J lost 12 bases; unmatched junction nucleotides: 9. CDR3 protein: CASSQAVTSGRESYF. The CDR3 bases are TGCGCCAGCAGCCAAGCCGTAACTAGCGGGAGGGAATCGTACTTC.

There are a few counts of this clonotype. This chain joins TRBV4-3 and TRBJ1-6; D not certain. The ends were cut back, 2 bases at V and 6 bases at J, with 14 bases in the middle. Germline CDR1 reads LGHNA; CDR2 reads YSLEER. CDR3 length: 16 residues. CDR3 bases: TGCGCCAGCAGCCAAATCGGCCCTCCCTCTAATTCACCCCTCCACTTT. Protein sequence: CASSQIGPPSNSPLHF.

The J gene is TRBJ2-5, the V gene TRBV7-9; a possible D gene is TRBD2 (6 bases). This CDR3 is built from 17 residues. V lost 1 base to trimming and J lost 5 bases, with 20 bases between them. From germline, CDR1 is SEHNR and CDR2 FQNEAQ (reference sequence). The CDR3 protein is CASSLGKRQDYQETQYF. As DNA, the CDR3 is TGTGCCAGCAGCTTAGGAAAGCGGCAGGACTATCAGGAGACCCAGTACTTC. Based on the CDR3 plus reference TRBV7-9 and TRBJ2-5, the full variable domain is DTGVSQNPRHKITKRGQNVTFRCDPISEHNRLYWYRQTLGQGPEFLTYFQNEAQLEKSRLLSDRFSAERPKGSFSTLEIQRTEQGDSAMYLCASSLGKRQDYQETQYFGPGTRLLVL.

The CDR3 reads CASSQDWRNYGYTF. The CDR3 DNA reads as TGTGCCAGCAGCCAAGACTGGCGGAACTATGGCTACACCTTC. The rearrangement uses TRBV3-1 and TRBJ1-2; D unclear. The V gene lost 0 bases and the J gene lost 2 bases, with 7 bases spanning the gap. The germline CDR1 and CDR2 sequences are LGHDT and YNNKEL (reference sequence). The CDR3 is made up of 14 amino acids.

This clonotype was found a few times. This sequence joins TRBV6-6 and TRBJ2-5; TRBD2 aligns across 10 bases. Germline lookup yields CDR1 MNHNY and CDR2 SVGAGI (reference sequence). The CDR3 runs 14 residues. The junction had 8 bases not matched to a gene; V was cut back by 8 bases and J by 5 bases. The CDR3 DNA is TGTGCCAGCGACAGCGGGGGGGCCCTGGAGACCCAGTACTTC. This encodes CASDSGGALETQYF.

CDR3 residues: CAIRQGDTGEQYF. CDR3 in DNA: TGTGCCATCAGACAGGGTGATACAGGCGAGCAGTACTTC. The chain links TRBV10-3 to TRBJ2-7; D might be TRBD1 (6 bases). V lost 6 bases and J lost 6, with 15 bases in between. The CDR3 has 13 residues. Germline CDR1 ENHRY, CDR2 SYGVKD.

The V gene is TRBV3-1, the J gene TRBJ1-1; no reliable D call. V gave up 4 bases and J gave up 6 bases, with 15 bases separating them. This CDR3 contains 14 residues. In germline, CDR1 is LGHDT, CDR2 YNNKEL (reference sequence). The CDR3 DNA is TGTGCCAGCAGCCCTTCCTTAGGAGGCTCTGAAGCTTTCTTT. Translating gives CASSPSLGGSEAFF.

V usage is TRBV5-1 and J usage is TRBJ1-1; D is possibly TRBD1 (5 bases). The germline V and J ends were trimmed by 3 bases and 0 bases, with 9 bases remaining between them. This CDR3 has 14 residues. Germline CDR1 reads SGHRS; CDR2 reads YFSETQ. CDR3 in DNA: TGCGCCAGCAGCTCGGACACTGTGAACACTGAAGCTTTCTTT. Amino acids: CASSSDTVNTEAFF.

As DNA, the CDR3 is TGTGCCACCAGTACCAACTACCTCGGTCCGGGCTCCTACAATGAGCAGTTCTTC. Translating it yields CATSTNYLGPGSYNEQFF. The chain uses TRBV24-1 and TRBJ2-1; D unclear. V shed 6 bases and J shed 0 bases, with 20 bases lying between them. The germline V gene encodes CDR1 KGHDR and CDR2 SFDVKD. This CDR3 region has 18 residues.

The V call is TRBV12-5, the J call TRBJ2-3, with TRBD2 matching over 7 bases. The CDR3 covers 17 residues. Germline CDR1 is LGHNT and CDR2 is FRNRAP. Losses at the gene ends were 5 bases for V and 11 bases for J; bases not matched to a gene: 22. The CDR3 sequence is CASGPHNGGGVGGVQYF. The CDR3 DNA is TGTGCTAGTGGTCCCCACAATGGCGGGGGAGTCGGAGGTGTGCAGTATTTT.

The chain recombines TRBV7-6 with TRBJ2-7; D is undetermined. Per the germline V gene, CDR1 is SGHVS and CDR2 is FNYEAQ. The CDR3 runs to 13 residues. Trimming pared 4 bases from V and 7 bases from J, leaving 14 bases between. The CDR3 sequence is CASSSDTAREQYF. DNA of the CDR3: TGTGCCAGCAGCTCAGACACAGCTAGAGAGCAGTACTTC.